This T cell receptor beta chain was found in a study of shared clonotypes between healthy human individuals. This clone showed up just a few times. V shed 0 bases and J shed 6 bases, with 12 bases lying between them. The CDR3 has 15 residues. Germline CDR1 MDHEN, CDR2 SYDVKM. The assay was immunoSEQ multiplex PCR, and TCRdb's table has in-frame clones only and misses some. The sample lists 650,000 to 800,000 clones; 72% were seen once. V and J are TRBV28 and TRBJ1-5; weak D call: TRBD1 (6 bases). Sequencing input: memory CD4+ T cells sorted from blood. The subset was: CD45RA-negative fraction. This TCR came from a woman younger than 45 in good health. The CDR3 nucleotides are TGTGCCAGCAGTTTATGGTCGGGGGCCAGTCAGCCCCAGCATTTT. Its translation is CASSLWSGASQPQHF.